The 28 T cell receptor beta chains listed next were all sequenced from one sample in a study of blood T cell repertoires in COVID-19. Repertoires were generated with immunoSEQ multiplex PCR, while TCRdb's copy carries only in-frame clones and drops some. The sample carries approximately 210,000 clones, roughly 94% recorded once. The sequencing input was peripheral blood. These receptors came from a man aged 25-45 years with COVID-19, enrolled during active disease.

The chain carries TRBV9 and TRBJ1-2, with D hard to call. CDR3 length: 13 amino acids. The germline V gene has CDR1 SGDLS and CDR2 YYNGEE. V was trimmed by 0 bases and J by 8 bases, leaving 11 bases between them. CDR3 DNA: TGTGCCAGCAGCGTAGGAGTTCCAGGAGGCTACACCTTC. This codes for CASSVGVPGGYTF.

The CDR3 sequence: CASSPRSGQDQPQHF. The CDR3 DNA is TGTGCCAGCTCACCCAGGTCAGGGCAGGATCAGCCCCAGCATTTT. The J gene is TRBJ1-5, the V gene TRBV18; a possible D gene is TRBD1 (5 bases). V lost 3 bases, J lost 5 bases, and 14 bases lay in between. The germline CDR1 and CDR2 sequences are KGHSH and LQKENI. The CDR3 has 15 residues.

J is TRBJ2-7 and V is TRBV5-1, with D maybe TRBD1 (6 bases). Germline-derived CDR1 and CDR2 are SGHRS and YFSETQ. Trimming removed 5 bases from V and 3 bases from J, with 15 bases in between. CDR3 size: 14 residues. This CDR3 reads CASRLGTNLYEQYF. CDR3 nucleotides: TGCGCCAGCAGACTTGGGACAAACCTCTACGAGCAGTACTTC. Complete variable domain (other parts from reference TRBV5-1 and TRBJ2-7): KAGVTQTPRYLIKTRGQQVTLSCSPISGHRSVSWYQQTPGQGLQFLFEYFSETQRNKGNFPGRFSGRQFSNSRSEMNVSTLELGDSALYLCASRLGTNLYEQYFGPGTRLTVT.

The V and J genes are TRBV2 and TRBJ2-3, with a possible D match to TRBD2 (5 bases). V was clipped by 3 bases and J by 3 bases, with 16 bases between them. The germline V gene encodes CDR1 SNHLY and CDR2 FYNNEI. This CDR3 region has 16 residues. The chain's CDR3 is CASSDNGPSGTDTQYF. The CDR3 nucleotides read TGTGCCAGCAGTGACAACGGGCCTTCGGGGACAGATACGCAGTATTTT.

The chain carries TRBV6-5 and TRBJ2-5; 7 bases fit TRBD1. Per the germline V gene, CDR1 is MNHEY and CDR2 is SVGAGI. The V gene end was trimmed by 4 bases and the J gene end by 5 bases; junction bases not matched to a gene: 13. This CDR3 comprises 16 residues. CDR3 bases: TGTGCCAGCAGTTTCGACAGGGCGACGGGATGGGAGACCCAGTACTTC. It translates to CASSFDRATGWETQYF.

This chain links TRBV5-6 with TRBJ1-5, with 8 bases fitting TRBD1. Germline CDR1 is SGHDT and CDR2 is YYEEEE. Unmatched junction bases numbered 10, after V lost 4 bases and J lost 10 bases. This CDR3 comprises 14 residues. CDR3 in DNA: TGTGCCAGCAGCGTCGGACAGGGAGTCCGTCCCCAGCATTTT. As protein: CASSVGQGVRPQHF.

This rearrangement joins TRBV3-1 (or the pseudogene TRBV3-2) to TRBJ1-2, with TRBD1 matching over 9 bases. The CDR3 spans 15 residues. In germline, CDR1 is LGHDT, CDR2 YNNKEL (reference sequence). V was clipped by 0 bases and J by 4 bases; unmatched bases: 3. CDR3 bases: TGTGCCAGCAGCCAAGATCTGGGACAGGGCTATGGCTACACCTTC. Its translation is CASSQDLGQGYGYTF.

This clone has just one count. The chain combines TRBV10-1 with TRBJ1-1; 7 nucleotides match TRBD1. CDR1 and CDR2 (germline): WNHNN, SYGVQD (reference sequence). The CDR3 consists of 14 residues. J lost 4 bases, V lost 7 bases, and 9 bases had no gene match. CDR3 DNA sequence: TGCGCCAGCAACGGAGACAGGGAAAGCACTGAAGCTTTCTTT. Translating gives CASNGDRESTEAFF.

The chain has TRBV7-2 and TRBJ2-3; 7 nucleotides agree with TRBD1. The CDR3 runs to 13 residues. With 4 bases clipped from V and 4 bases from J, the junction kept 2 bases outside the gene matches. Germline lookup yields CDR1 SGHTA and CDR2 FQGNSA. CDR3: CASSYGTADTQYF. Written as DNA, the CDR3 is TGTGCCAGCAGCTACGGGACAGCAGATACGCAGTATTTT.

J is TRBJ1-6 and V is TRBV12-5; D perhaps matches TRBD1 (5 bases). CDR3 size: 13 residues. V was trimmed by 3 bases and J by 7 bases, leaving 7 bases between them. CDR1 is LGHNT and CDR2 is FRNRAP in the germline V gene. The CDR3 loop reads CASGFQGNSPLHF. In nucleotides, the CDR3 is TGTGCTAGTGGTTTCCAGGGAAATTCACCCCTCCACTTT.

V is TRBV7-9 and J is TRBJ1-1, with 7 bases lining up with TRBD1. Trimming at V came to 4 bases and at J to 9 bases, leaving 2 bases not matched to a gene. Germline loops: CDR1 SEHNR, CDR2 FQNEAQ (reference sequence). The CDR3 spans 11 residues. DNA for the CDR3: TGTGCCAGCAGCTCGACAGGGAAAGCTTTCTTT. Translated, it gives CASSSTGKAFF.

CDR3 region: CASSLSGRGSYNSPLHF. CDR3 bases: TGTGCCAGCAGCTTAAGTGGCAGGGGGTCCTATAATTCACCCCTCCACTTT. The chain recombines TRBV7-3 with TRBJ1-6; 7 bases fit TRBD1. V gave up 1 base and J gave up 1 base; unmatched junction bases: 4. The CDR3 has 17 residues. The germline CDR1 and CDR2 sequences are SGHTA and FQGTGA.

This clone was found once. This chain joins TRBV15 and TRBJ1-1; possibly TRBD1 for D (5 bases). V lost 5 bases, J lost 4 bases, and 20 bases lay in between. CDR3 length: 16 residues. The V gene's germline CDR1 is LNHNV and CDR2 YYDKDF (reference sequence). Written as DNA, the CDR3 is TGTGCCACCAGCCCTGGTTCAGGGAGGAGGGCCACTGAAGCTTTCTTT. The encoded protein is CATSPGSGRRATEAFF.

This chain uses TRBV9 with TRBJ1-4; TRBD1 agrees at 8 bases. Trimming took 4 bases from V and 7 from J; bases not matched to a gene: 6. CDR3 length: 14 amino acids. The germline V gene has CDR1 SGDLS and CDR2 YYNGEE. Here the CDR3 reads CASSLDRGGEKLFF. The CDR3 nucleotides read TGTGCCAGCAGCCTAGACAGGGGCGGTGAAAAACTGTTTTTT. Based on the CDR3 plus reference TRBV9 and TRBJ1-4, the full variable domain is DSGVTQTPKHLITATGQRVTLRCSPRSGDLSVYWYQQSLDQGLQFLIQYYNGEERAKGNILERFSAQQFPDLHSELNLSSLELGDSALYFCASSLDRGGEKLFFGSGTQLSVL.

This clone showed up just once. The chain recombines TRBV4-1 with TRBJ1-1; perhaps TRBD1 as D (5 bases). The germline CDR1 and CDR2 sequences are MGHRA and YSYEKL. Between the trimmed V and J ends, which lost 4 bases and 1 base, there was a span of 10 bases. CDR3 length: 14 amino acids. Here the CDR3 reads CASSRVDTNTEAFF. The CDR3 DNA reads TGCGCCAGCAGCCGGGTGGACACGAACACTGAAGCTTTCTTT.

The chain joins TRBV29-1 to TRBJ1-2; D gene unclear. The V end lost 6 bases, the J end lost 6 bases, and 11 bases lay between the germline ends. The germline gives CDR1 SQVTM, CDR2 ANQGSEA. The CDR3 spans 11 residues. In DNA, the CDR3 is TGCAGCGTGCCGGCGAGGGATGGCTACACCTTC. Translating gives CSVPARDGYTF.

The V gene is TRBV4-1, the J gene TRBJ2-1, with 11 bases that match TRBD2. J was trimmed by 4 bases and V by 8 bases; bases with no gene match: 7. The CDR3 has 15 amino acids. Germline CDR1 reads MGHRA; CDR2 reads YSYEKL. The CDR3 spells CASSPGTSGYNEQFF. CDR3 in DNA: TGCGCCAGCTCTCCGGGGACTAGCGGATACAATGAGCAGTTCTTC.

The chain joins TRBV4-1 to TRBJ1-5, with D possibly being TRBD1 (5 bases). CDR3 length: 16 amino acids. The ends were cut back, 4 bases at V and 1 base at J, with 14 bases in the middle. The germline CDR1 and CDR2 sequences are MGHRA and YSYEKL. This CDR3 reads CASSPTGGRSNQPQHF. CDR3 DNA sequence: TGCGCCAGCAGCCCGACGGGGGGACGAAGCAATCAGCCCCAGCATTTT.

The genes are TRBV3-1 (or the pseudogene TRBV3-2) and TRBJ2-7, with D maybe TRBD1 (6 bases). The length of the CDR3 is 16 residues. Trimming left V 4 bases short and J 4 bases short, with 20 bases between. Germline CDR1 and CDR2: LGHDT and YNNKEL (reference sequence). The CDR3 DNA follows: TGTGCCAGCAGCCTAAGAGAAGGGGGAGTGAGGTACGAGCAGTACTTC. This gives the protein CASSLREGGVRYEQYF.

The chain carries TRBV19 and TRBJ1-2; D remains unclear. The V and J ends lost 2 bases and 2 bases respectively, with 6 bases between them. Germline loops: CDR1 LNHDA, CDR2 SQIVND (reference sequence). The CDR3 loop spans 13 amino acids. DNA of the CDR3: TGTGCCAGTAGTATATCCGGGAACTATGGCTACACCTTC. Its translation is CASSISGNYGYTF.

The V call is TRBV6-5, the J call TRBJ2-7; TRBD1 agrees at 10 bases. Looked up from germline, CDR1 is MNHEY and CDR2 is SVGAGI. The CDR3 contains 15 residues. Trimming cost V 5 bases and J 6 bases; bases outside gene matches: 10. The CDR3 DNA reads TGTGCCAGCAGTCCCTCCCGGGACAGGGGCCTCGAGCAGTACTTC. It yields the protein CASSPSRDRGLEQYF.

CDR3 in DNA: TGTGCCATCAGCGGACAGGGGAAGGCAGATGAAAAACTGTTTTTT. It is translated as CAISGQGKADEKLFF. This chain uses TRBV10-3 with TRBJ1-4; TRBD1 matches at 9 bases. This CDR3 is built from 15 residues. Germline V gene data show CDR1 as ENHRY and CDR2 as SYGVKD. The J segment lost 6 bases and the V segment lost 6 bases, leaving 8 bases of the junction unmatched.

The genes are TRBV13 and TRBJ2-3; possibly TRBD1 for D (6 bases). The CDR3 is 15 residues long. The V end was cut by 0 bases, the J end by 1 base, with 8 bases between. Germline V gene data show CDR1 as PRHDT and CDR2 as FYEKMQ (reference sequence). CDR3 bases: TGTGCCAGCAGCTTAGGGGGGGCGGGCACAGATACGCAGTATTTT. Protein: CASSLGGAGTDTQYF. Combining the CDR3 with reference TRBV13 and TRBJ2-3 gives the whole variable domain AAGVIQSPRHLIKEKRETATLKCYPIPRHDTVYWYQQGPGQDPQFLISFYEKMQSDKGSIPDRFSAQQFSDYHSELNMSSLELGDSALYFCASSLGGAGTDTQYFGPGTRLTVL.

The chain has TRBV3-1 (or the pseudogene TRBV3-2) and TRBJ1-1, with D maybe TRBD1 (5 bases). CDR3 size: 14 residues. Per the germline V gene, CDR1 is LGHDT and CDR2 is YNNKEL (reference sequence). V dropped 5 bases and J dropped 0 bases, with 10 bases sitting between them. The CDR3 spells CASSSTGVNTEAFF. The DNA of the CDR3 is TGTGCCAGCAGCTCAACAGGCGTGAACACTGAAGCTTTCTTT.

The CDR3 sequence is CASRPDSNEQFF. DNA of the CDR3: TGCGCCAGCAGGCCCGACTCCAATGAGCAGTTCTTC. The rearrangement joins TRBV10-2 to TRBJ2-1; D remains ambiguous. V dropped 6 bases and J dropped 6 bases, with 9 bases sitting between them. The CDR3 extends over 12 amino acids. Germline-derived CDR1 and CDR2 are WSHSY and SAAADI.

This sequence joins TRBV4-1 and TRBJ2-3; no clear D gene. This CDR3 contains 18 residues. V was pared by 0 bases and J by 5 bases, with 21 bases between. Germline V gene data show CDR1 as MGHRA and CDR2 as YSYEKL. The DNA of the CDR3 is TGCGCCAGCAGCCAAGATGAAGGCGGCCGAAACATGGGAGATACGCAGTATTTT. Amino acid sequence: CASSQDEGGRNMGDTQYF.

As concerns this clone: The junction differs from germline at one of its ends, possibly a read error. The CDR3 loop is CASSLKPGVSFF. The CDR3 nucleotides are TGTGCCAGCAGCCTAAAGCCAGGGGTTAGTTTCTTC. The rearrangement links TRBV3-1 (or the pseudogene TRBV3-2) to TRBJ1-2; maybe TRBD1 (6 bases). Germline CDR1 reads LGHDT; CDR2 reads YNNKEL (reference sequence). CDR3 size: 12 residues.

This chain links TRBV9 with TRBJ2-3, with 9 bases that match TRBD1. The CDR3 has 16 residues. J gave up 5 bases and V 0 bases, and 7 bases lay outside the gene matches. From germline, CDR1 is SGDLS and CDR2 YYNGEE. The CDR3 loop reads CASSVGGQGAVDTQYF. For the CDR3, the DNA is TGTGCCAGCAGCGTAGGGGGACAGGGAGCCGTAGATACGCAGTATTTT.